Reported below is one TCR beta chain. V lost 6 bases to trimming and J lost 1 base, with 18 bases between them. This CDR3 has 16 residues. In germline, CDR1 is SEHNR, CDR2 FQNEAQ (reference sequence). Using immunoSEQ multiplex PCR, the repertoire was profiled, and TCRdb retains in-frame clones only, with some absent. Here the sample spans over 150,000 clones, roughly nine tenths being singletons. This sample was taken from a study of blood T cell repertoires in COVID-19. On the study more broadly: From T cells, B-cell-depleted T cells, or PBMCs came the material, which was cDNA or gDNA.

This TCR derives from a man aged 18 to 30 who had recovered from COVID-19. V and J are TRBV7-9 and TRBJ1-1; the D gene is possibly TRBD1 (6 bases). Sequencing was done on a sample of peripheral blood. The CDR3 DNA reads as TGTGCCAGCAGGACTGGGCTACAGGGCCCGAACACTGAAGCTTTCTTT. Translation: CASRTGLQGPNTEAFF.